The rows below give T cell receptor beta chains drawn from one sample of a study of blood T cell repertoires in COVID-19. Using immunoSEQ multiplex PCR, the repertoire was profiled, and TCRdb retains in-frame clones only, with some absent. Among about 250,000 clones, more than 75% were seen once, and the ten largest hold about 0.99%. What was sequenced was peripheral blood. These receptor sequences come from a woman in her 40s who had recovered from COVID-19. Each CDR3 is given with its conserved first and last residue. Only part of the rows carry a size: once, few, many, or a class if the clone is expanded.

V | size | CDR3
TRBV3-1/TRBV3-2 | - | CASSPTGSHSPLHF
TRBV7-8 | - | CASSSGTSGVTGELFF
TRBV5-6 | - | CASSLGRPTAGYTF
TRBV5-4 | once | CASSGSWGEDNSPLHF
TRBV4-1 | - | CASSQWREETQYF
TRBV5-4 | once | CASSSPGLAGGRDTGELFF
TRBV7-9 | - | CASRRQGEATEAFF
TRBV3-1/TRBV3-2 | - | CASSQGSPGRYEQYF
TRBV19 | once | CASRLAGGPHNEQFF
TRBV28 | once | CATPREGPYGYTF
TRBV6-6 | - | CASSYGQGAGELFF
TRBV5-8 | - | CASSAEGTVNGYGYTF
TRBV6-5 | - | CASTLTRDSPYGYTF
TRBV6-2/TRBV6-3 | - | CASSTRTGLGQPQHF
TRBV30 | few | CAWNDGSNQPQHF
TRBV7-2 | - | CASSSGGRHTQYF
TRBV12-3/TRBV12-4 | - | CASSLSGATEAFF
TRBV5-1 | - | CASSPSGSTDTQYF
TRBV9 | - | CASSVGASPLHF
TRBV6-5 | - | CASSYGGRPKAFF
TRBV4-1 | few | CASSQGWRSAGDEQYF
TRBV29-1 | - | CSVEARALGAFF
TRBV27 | few | CASSLSGGRRGIQYF
TRBV7-8 | once | CASTRGRAYNEQFF
TRBV18 | - | CASSPPGRPRGYNEQFF
TRBV6-5 | - | CASSPDRGGNTEAFF
TRBV13 | - | CASSSGQGLGQPQHF
TRBV7-9 | - | CASSPRTGGTDTQYF
TRBV30 | - | CAWDRDPGGREQYF
TRBV10-3 | - | CAISGQGGKNIQYF
TRBV9 | - | CASSVGGSGGNQPQHF
TRBV13 | - | CASSLELTPGVEQYF
TRBV6-5 | - | CASSPQLAGNYEQYF
TRBV14 | - | CASSQDWGVREAAFF
TRBV24-1 | - | CATSDASGSSYNEQFF
TRBV7-3 | few | CASRRGNTGELFF
TRBV7-6 | - | CASSIGASGSPQKYF
TRBV7-2 | - | CASRPTGTGNQPQHF
TRBV7-2 | - | CASSLAGGVADSQYF
TRBV30 | - | CALDGLAGGETQYF